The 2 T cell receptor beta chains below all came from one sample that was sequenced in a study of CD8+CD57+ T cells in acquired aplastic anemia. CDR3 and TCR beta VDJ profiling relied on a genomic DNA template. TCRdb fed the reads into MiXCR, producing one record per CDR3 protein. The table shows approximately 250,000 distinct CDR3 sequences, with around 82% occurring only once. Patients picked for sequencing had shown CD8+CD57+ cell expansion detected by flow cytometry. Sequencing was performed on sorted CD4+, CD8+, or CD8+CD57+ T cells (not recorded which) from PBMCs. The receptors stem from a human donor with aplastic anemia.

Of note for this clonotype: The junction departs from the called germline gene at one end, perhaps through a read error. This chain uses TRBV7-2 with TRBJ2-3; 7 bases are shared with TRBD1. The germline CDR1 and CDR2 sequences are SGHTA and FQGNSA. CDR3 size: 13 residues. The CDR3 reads CASGVVGTDAQYF. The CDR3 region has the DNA TGTGCCAGCGGTGTCGTGGGGACAGACGCGCAGTATTTC.

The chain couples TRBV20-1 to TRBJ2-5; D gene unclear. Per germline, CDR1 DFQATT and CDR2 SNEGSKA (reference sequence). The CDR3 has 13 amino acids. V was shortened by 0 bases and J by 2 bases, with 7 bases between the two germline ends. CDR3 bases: TGCAGTGCTAGAGATGTGGCACAAGAGACCCAGTACTTC. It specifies CSARDVAQETQYF.